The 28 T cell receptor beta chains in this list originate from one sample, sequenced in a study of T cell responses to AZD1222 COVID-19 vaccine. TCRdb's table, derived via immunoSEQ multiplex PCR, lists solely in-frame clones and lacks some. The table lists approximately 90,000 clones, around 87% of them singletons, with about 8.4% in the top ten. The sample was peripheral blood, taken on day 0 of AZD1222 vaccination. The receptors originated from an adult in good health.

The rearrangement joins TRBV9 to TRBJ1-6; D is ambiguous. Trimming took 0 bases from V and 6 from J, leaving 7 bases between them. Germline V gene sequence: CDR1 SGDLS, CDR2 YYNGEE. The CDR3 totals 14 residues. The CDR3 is CASSVDSVNSPLHF. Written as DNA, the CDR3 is TGTGCCAGCAGCGTAGATAGCGTTAATTCACCCCTCCACTTT.

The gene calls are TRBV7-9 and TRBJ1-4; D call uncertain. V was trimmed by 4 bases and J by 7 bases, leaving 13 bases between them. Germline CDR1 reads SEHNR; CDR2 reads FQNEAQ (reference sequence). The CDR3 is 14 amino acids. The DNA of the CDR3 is TGTGCCAGCAGCTCCACTGGACCGATTGAAAAACTGTTTTTT. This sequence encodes CASSSTGPIEKLFF.

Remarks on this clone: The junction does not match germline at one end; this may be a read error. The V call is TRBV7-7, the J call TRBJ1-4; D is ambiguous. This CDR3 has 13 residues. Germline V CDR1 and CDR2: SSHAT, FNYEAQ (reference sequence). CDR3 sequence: CASSLEWGEKLFF. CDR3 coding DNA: TGTGCTAGCAGCTTAGAATGGGGTGAAAAACTGTTTTTT.

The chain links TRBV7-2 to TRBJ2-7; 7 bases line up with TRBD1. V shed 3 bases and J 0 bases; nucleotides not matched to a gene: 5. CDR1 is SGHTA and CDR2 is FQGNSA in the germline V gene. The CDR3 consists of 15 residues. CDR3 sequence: CASSFGQVSSYEQYF. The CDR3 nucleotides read TGTGCCAGCAGCTTTGGACAGGTGAGCTCCTACGAGCAGTACTTC.

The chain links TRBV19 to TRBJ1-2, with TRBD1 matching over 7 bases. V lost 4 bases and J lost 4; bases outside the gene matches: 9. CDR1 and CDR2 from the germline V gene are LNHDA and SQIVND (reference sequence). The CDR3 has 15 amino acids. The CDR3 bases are TGTGCCAGTAGTAAAGACGACAGGGCTGGCTATGGCTACACCTTC. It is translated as CASSKDDRAGYGYTF.

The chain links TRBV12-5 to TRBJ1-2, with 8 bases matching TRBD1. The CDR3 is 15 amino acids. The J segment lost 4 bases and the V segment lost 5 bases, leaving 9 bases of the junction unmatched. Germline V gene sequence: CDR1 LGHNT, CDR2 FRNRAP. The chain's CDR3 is CASGPTDRASYGYTF. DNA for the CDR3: TGTGCTAGTGGTCCCACGGACAGGGCCAGCTATGGCTACACCTTC.

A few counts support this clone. Written as DNA, the CDR3 is TGTGCCAGCAGTGAAGGAGGTTTCTCTGGAAACACCATATATTTT. This encodes CASSEGGFSGNTIYF. The chain recombines TRBV2 with TRBJ1-3; D is unclear. The CDR3 extends over 15 amino acids. V dropped 1 base and J dropped 0 bases, with 7 bases sitting between them. CDR1 and CDR2 (germline): SNHLY, FYNNEI.

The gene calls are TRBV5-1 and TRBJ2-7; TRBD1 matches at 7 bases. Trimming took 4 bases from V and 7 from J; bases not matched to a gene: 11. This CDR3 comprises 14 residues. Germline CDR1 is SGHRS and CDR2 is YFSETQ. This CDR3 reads CASSQGEGAREQYF. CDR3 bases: TGCGCCAGCAGCCAGGGAGAGGGGGCGCGTGAGCAGTACTTC.

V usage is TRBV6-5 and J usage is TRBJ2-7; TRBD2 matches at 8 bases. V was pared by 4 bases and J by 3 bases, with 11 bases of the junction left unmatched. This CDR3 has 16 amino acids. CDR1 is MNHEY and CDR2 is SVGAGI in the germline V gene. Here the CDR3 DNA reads TGTGCCAGCAGTTCACACAATAGCGGGGTAATCTACGAGCAGTACTTC. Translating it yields CASSSHNSGVIYEQYF.

DNA of the CDR3: TGTGCCAGCAGTATCACGGGGATGAACACTGAAGCTTTCTTT. It specifies CASSITGMNTEAFF. The chain carries TRBV6-2 or TRBV6-3 and TRBJ1-1; D uncertain. The CDR3 has 14 amino acids. The V gene's germline CDR1 is MNHEY and CDR2 SVGEGT. V lost 5 bases and J 0 bases, leaving 10 bases between the germline ends.

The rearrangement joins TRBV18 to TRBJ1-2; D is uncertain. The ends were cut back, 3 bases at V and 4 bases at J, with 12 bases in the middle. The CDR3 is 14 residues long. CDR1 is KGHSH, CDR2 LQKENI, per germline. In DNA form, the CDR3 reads TGTGCCAGCTCACCTGAAGCAGCTTTCTATGGCTACACCTTC. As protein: CASSPEAAFYGYTF.

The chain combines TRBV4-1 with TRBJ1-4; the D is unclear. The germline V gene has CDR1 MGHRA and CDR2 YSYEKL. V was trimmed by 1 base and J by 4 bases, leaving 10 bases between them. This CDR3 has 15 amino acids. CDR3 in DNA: TGCGCCAGCAGCCAAGTGGCAGGCCGTAATGAAAAACTGTTTTTT. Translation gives CASSQVAGRNEKLFF.

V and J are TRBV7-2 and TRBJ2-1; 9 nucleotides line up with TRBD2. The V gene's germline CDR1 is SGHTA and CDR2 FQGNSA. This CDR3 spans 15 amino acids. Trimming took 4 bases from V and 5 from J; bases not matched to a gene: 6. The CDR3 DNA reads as TGTGCCAGCAGCTCATCTAGCGGGGTGAACAATGAGCAGTTCTTC. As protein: CASSSSSGVNNEQFF.

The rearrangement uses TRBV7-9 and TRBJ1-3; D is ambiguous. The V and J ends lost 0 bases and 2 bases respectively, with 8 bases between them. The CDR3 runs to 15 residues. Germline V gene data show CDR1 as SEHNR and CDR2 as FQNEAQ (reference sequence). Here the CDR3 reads CASSLARPTGNTIYF. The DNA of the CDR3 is TGTGCCAGCAGCTTAGCGCGTCCAACTGGAAACACCATATATTTT.

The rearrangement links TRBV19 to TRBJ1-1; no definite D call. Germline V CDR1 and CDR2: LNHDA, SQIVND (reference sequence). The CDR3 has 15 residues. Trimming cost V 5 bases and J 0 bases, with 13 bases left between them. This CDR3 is CASSDVGGLNTEAFF. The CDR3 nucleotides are TGTGCCAGTAGTGATGTAGGAGGATTGAACACTGAAGCTTTCTTT. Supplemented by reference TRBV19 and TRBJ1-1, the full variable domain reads DGGITQSPKYLFRKEGQNVTLSCEQNLNHDAMYWYRQDPGQGLRLIYYSQIVNDFQKGDIAEGYSVSREKKESFPLTVTSAQKNPTAFYLCASSDVGGLNTEAFFGQGTRLTVV.

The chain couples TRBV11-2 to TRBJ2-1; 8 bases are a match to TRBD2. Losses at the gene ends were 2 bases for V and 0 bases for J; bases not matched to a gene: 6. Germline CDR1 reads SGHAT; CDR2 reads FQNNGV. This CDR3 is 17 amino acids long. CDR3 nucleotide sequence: TGTGCCAGCAGCTTACGCCGGGGGGGAAGCTCCTACAATGAGCAGTTCTTC. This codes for CASSLRRGGSSYNEQFF.

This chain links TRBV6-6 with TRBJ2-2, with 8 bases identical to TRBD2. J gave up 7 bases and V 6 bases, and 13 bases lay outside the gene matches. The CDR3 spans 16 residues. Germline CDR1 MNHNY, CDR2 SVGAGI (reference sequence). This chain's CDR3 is CASSHPGGRPGGELFF. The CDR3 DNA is TGTGCCAGCAGCCACCCGGGGGGGCGGCCGGGCGGGGAGCTGTTTTTT.

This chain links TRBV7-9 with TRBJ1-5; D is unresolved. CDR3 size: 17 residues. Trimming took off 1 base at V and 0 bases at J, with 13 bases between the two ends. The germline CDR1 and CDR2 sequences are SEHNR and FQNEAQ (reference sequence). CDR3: CASSLVVGSLSNQPQHF. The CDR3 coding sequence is TGTGCCAGCAGCTTAGTAGTCGGCAGCCTTAGCAATCAGCCCCAGCATTTT.

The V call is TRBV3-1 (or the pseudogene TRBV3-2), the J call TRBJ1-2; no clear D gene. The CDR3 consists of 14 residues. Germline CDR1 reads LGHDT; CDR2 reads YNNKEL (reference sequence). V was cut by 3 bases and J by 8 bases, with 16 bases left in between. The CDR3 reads CASSHEPSMEGYTF. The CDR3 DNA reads TGTGCCAGCAGCCACGAGCCGTCCATGGAGGGCTACACCTTC.

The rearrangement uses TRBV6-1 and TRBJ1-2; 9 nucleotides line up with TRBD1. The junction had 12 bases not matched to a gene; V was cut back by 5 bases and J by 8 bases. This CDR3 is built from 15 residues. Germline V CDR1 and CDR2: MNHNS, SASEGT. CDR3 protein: CASSFPGQGPQGYTF. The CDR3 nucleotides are TGTGCCAGCAGTTTCCCGGGACAGGGACCGCAGGGCTACACCTTC.

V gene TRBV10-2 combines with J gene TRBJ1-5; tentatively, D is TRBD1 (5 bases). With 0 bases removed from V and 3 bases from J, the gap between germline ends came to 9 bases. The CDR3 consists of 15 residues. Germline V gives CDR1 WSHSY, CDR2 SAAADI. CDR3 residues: CASSESGAFNQPQHF. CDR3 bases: TGCGCCAGCAGTGAGTCTGGGGCGTTCAATCAGCCCCAGCATTTT.

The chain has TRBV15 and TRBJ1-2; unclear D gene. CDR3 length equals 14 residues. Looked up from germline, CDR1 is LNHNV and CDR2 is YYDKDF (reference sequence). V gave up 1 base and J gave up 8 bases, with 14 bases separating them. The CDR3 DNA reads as TGTGCCACCAGCAGAGGCTACGGCCCGGGGGGCTACACCTTC. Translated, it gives CATSRGYGPGGYTF. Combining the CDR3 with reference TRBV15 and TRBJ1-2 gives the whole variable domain DAMVIQNPRYQVTQFGKPVTLSCSQTLNHNVMYWYQQKSSQAPKLLFHYYDKDFNNEADTPDNFQSRRPNTSFCFLDIRSPGLGDTAMYLCATSRGYGPGGYTFGSGTRLTVV.

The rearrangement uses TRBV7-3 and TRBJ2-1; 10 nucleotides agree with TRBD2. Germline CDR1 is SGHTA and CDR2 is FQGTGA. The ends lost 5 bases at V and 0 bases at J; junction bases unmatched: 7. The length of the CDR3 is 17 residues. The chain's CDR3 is CASSPRPSGGSYNEQFF. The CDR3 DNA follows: TGTGCCAGCAGCCCCCGGCCTAGCGGGGGCTCCTACAATGAGCAGTTCTTC.

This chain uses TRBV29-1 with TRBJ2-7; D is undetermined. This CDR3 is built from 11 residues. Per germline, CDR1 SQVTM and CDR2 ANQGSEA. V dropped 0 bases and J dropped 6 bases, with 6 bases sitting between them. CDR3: CSVEEVSEQYF. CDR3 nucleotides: TGCAGCGTTGAAGAGGTGTCCGAGCAGTACTTC.

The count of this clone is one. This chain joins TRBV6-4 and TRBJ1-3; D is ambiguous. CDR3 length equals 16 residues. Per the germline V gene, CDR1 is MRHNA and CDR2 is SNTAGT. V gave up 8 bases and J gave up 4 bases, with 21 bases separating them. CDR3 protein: CASADTPGPTGNTIYF. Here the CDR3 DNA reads TGTGCCAGCGCAGATACACCCGGTCCCACAGGAAACACCATATATTTT.

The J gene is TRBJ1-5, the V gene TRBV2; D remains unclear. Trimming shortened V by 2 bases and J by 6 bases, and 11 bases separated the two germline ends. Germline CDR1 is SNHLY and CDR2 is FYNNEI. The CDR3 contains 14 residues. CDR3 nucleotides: TGTGCCAGCAGTGAAAGGTCGGGTAGTCAGCCCCAGCATTTT. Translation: CASSERSGSQPQHF.

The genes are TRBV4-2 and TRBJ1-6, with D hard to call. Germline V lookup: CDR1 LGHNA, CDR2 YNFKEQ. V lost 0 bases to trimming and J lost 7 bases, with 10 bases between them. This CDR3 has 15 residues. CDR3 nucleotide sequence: TGTGCCAGCAGCCAAGAGGAGGGTGGAAATTCACCCCTCCACTTT. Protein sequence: CASSQEEGGNSPLHF.

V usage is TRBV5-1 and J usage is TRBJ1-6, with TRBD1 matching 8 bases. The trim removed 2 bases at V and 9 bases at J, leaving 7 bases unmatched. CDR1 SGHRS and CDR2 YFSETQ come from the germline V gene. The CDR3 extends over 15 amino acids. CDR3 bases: TGCGCCAGCAGCTTAGGGACAGGCACATTTTCACCCCTCCACTTT. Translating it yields CASSLGTGTFSPLHF.